A single sample gave rise to the 22 T cell receptor beta chains below, sequenced in a study of T cell changes during pregnancy in multiple sclerosis. Here immunoSEQ multiplex PCR was the method, and the copy in TCRdb shows in-frame clones only, minus some. This repertoire shows tens of thousands of clones, 90% to 95% found once; its top ten account for more than 0.8%. The specimen was peripheral blood, collected in the third trimester of pregnancy. The source is a female donor with multiple sclerosis, enrolled in a pregnancy study.

This sequence joins TRBV18 and TRBJ2-3; 8 positions agree with TRBD2. CDR1 and CDR2 from the germline V gene are KGHSH and LQKENI. This CDR3 comprises 15 residues. The V gene end was trimmed by 3 bases and the J gene end by 3 bases; junction bases not matched to a gene: 5. This CDR3 is CASSPRLALTDTQYF. In nucleotides, the CDR3 is TGTGCCAGCTCACCTCGACTAGCGCTGACAGATACGCAGTATTTT.

The chain links TRBV11-2 to TRBJ2-5; 16 nucleotides match TRBD2. CDR1 is SGHAT, CDR2 FQNNGV, per germline. The CDR3 covers 18 residues. With V trimmed by 5 bases and J by 4 bases, 10 bases remained unmatched. The CDR3 protein is CASSHSGTSGRAGETQYF. CDR3 nucleotides: TGTGCCAGCAGCCACTCCGGGACTAGCGGGAGGGCCGGAGAGACCCAGTACTTC.

The chain employs TRBV28 and TRBJ2-7; D uncertain. The germline V gene has CDR1 MDHEN and CDR2 SYDVKM. The CDR3 is made up of 14 amino acids. The V and J ends lost 5 bases and 9 bases respectively, with 20 bases between them. Here the CDR3 reads CASSLSGPPAAQYF. In DNA, the CDR3 is TGTGCCAGCAGTCTTTCAGGTCCCCCAGCCGCGCAGTACTTC.

This sequence joins TRBV6-1 and TRBJ2-7, with TRBD1 as a possible D gene (5 bases). The CDR3 has 16 amino acids. Germline values: CDR1 MNHNS, CDR2 SASEGT. V was pared by 0 bases and J by 2 bases, with 14 bases between. The DNA for the CDR3 is TGTGCCAGCAGTGAAGCGGGATGGGGCAGAACCTACGAGCAGTACTTC. This sequence encodes CASSEAGWGRTYEQYF.

The DNA for the CDR3 is TGCGCCAGCAGCCCCAGCGGGCTAGCGGAAAGGGAGGAGCAGTACTTC. Translated, it gives CASSPSGLAEREEQYF. The V gene is TRBV5-1, the J gene TRBJ2-7, with 7 bases matching TRBD2. Trimming took 4 bases from V and 7 from J; bases not matched to a gene: 17. The CDR3 is 16 residues long. Per the germline V gene, CDR1 is SGHRS and CDR2 is YFSETQ.

This clone occurred once. The rearrangement links TRBV9 to TRBJ2-7; D is possibly TRBD1 (7 bases). Trimming stripped 1 base from V and 4 bases from J, with 18 bases between. The CDR3 runs to 16 residues. Germline V gene sequence: CDR1 SGDLS, CDR2 YYNGEE. The CDR3 DNA reads TGTGCCAGCAGCGTACATAGACAGGGAGGCCTTTACGAGCAGTACTTC. Amino acids: CASSVHRQGGLYEQYF.

The rearrangement joins TRBV29-1 to TRBJ2-7, with 7 bases that match TRBD1. V was clipped by 6 bases and J by 1 base; unmatched bases: 3. In germline, CDR1 is SQVTM, CDR2 ANQGSEA. The CDR3 loop spans 12 amino acids. CDR3 loop: CSVLQGSYEQYF. The CDR3 DNA sequence: TGCAGCGTCTTACAGGGGTCCTACGAGCAGTACTTC.

The genes are TRBV7-6 and TRBJ2-1, with 8 nucleotides matching TRBD2. This CDR3 is 15 amino acids long. CDR1 is SGHVS, CDR2 FNYEAQ, per germline. J gave up 8 bases and V 6 bases, and 12 bases lay outside the gene matches. This CDR3 reads CASRAGTRGIYEQFF. The DNA for the CDR3 is TGTGCCAGCAGAGCCGGGACTAGGGGGATTTATGAGCAGTTCTTC. Looking up the rest from reference TRBV7-6 and TRBJ2-1 gives the full variable domain: GAGVSQSPRYKVTKRGQDVALRCDPISGHVSLYWYRQALGQGPEFLTYFNYEAQQDKSGLPNDRFSAERPEGSISTLTIQRTEQRDSAMYRCASRAGTRGIYEQFFGPGTRLTVL.

The chain uses TRBV5-6 and TRBJ2-1, with D uncertain. Between the trimmed V and J ends, which lost 3 bases and 10 bases, there was a span of 8 bases. CDR3 length: 11 residues. Germline CDR1 is SGHDT and CDR2 is YYEEEE. Written as DNA, the CDR3 is TGTGCCAGCAGCTCAGGCGTAGAGCAGTTCTTC. It yields the protein CASSSGVEQFF.

The chain recombines TRBV7-2 with TRBJ2-7, with D perhaps matching TRBD1 (5 bases). Per germline, CDR1 SGHTA and CDR2 FQGNSA. The V and J ends lost 5 bases and 2 bases respectively, with 7 bases between them. There are 12 residues in the CDR3. The CDR3 DNA reads as TGTGCCAGCAGCGCGACAGCCTACGAGCAGTACTTC. Translating gives CASSATAYEQYF.

The gene calls are TRBV10-1 and TRBJ2-7; 8 nucleotides align to TRBD1. Unmatched junction bases numbered 10, after V lost 3 bases and J lost 3 bases. The CDR3 totals 16 residues. Germline V gene lookup returns CDR1 WNHNN and CDR2 SYGVQD (reference sequence). The CDR3 loop is CASSDPRTGKSYEQYF. The DNA for the CDR3 is TGCGCCAGCAGTGACCCGAGGACAGGGAAAAGCTACGAGCAGTACTTC.

The CDR3 DNA follows: TGTGCCAGCGCGGGGCCCCTGAACACCGGGGAGCTGTTTTTT. Amino acids: CASAGPLNTGELFF. The J gene is TRBJ2-2, the V gene TRBV9; a possible D gene is TRBD2 (6 bases). V gave up 7 bases and J gave up 1 base, with 11 bases separating them. Germline V CDR1 and CDR2: SGDLS, YYNGEE. This CDR3 region has 14 residues.

In this sample, this clone turned up once. The CDR3 DNA follows: TGTGCCAGCAGCCAAGCATACACTAGGAGCTCCTACAATGAGCAGTTCTTC. Protein sequence: CASSQAYTRSSYNEQFF. The chain links TRBV14 to TRBJ2-1, with D perhaps TRBD2 (5 bases). This CDR3 is 17 amino acids long. Germline-derived CDR1 and CDR2 are SGHDN and FVKESK. The V end was cut by 1 base, the J end by 0 bases, with 13 bases between.

The gene calls are TRBV9 and TRBJ2-7; D is undetermined. V lost 0 bases and J lost 0, with 7 bases in between. This CDR3 has 14 residues. CDR1 and CDR2 (germline): SGDLS, YYNGEE. The CDR3 spells CASSVAPSSYEQYF. CDR3 coding DNA: TGTGCCAGCAGCGTAGCCCCCAGCTCCTACGAGCAGTACTTC.

This chain joins TRBV10-1 and TRBJ2-3; 9 bases match TRBD2. The length of the CDR3 is 20 residues. V gave up 3 bases and J gave up 1 base; unmatched junction bases: 17. Germline-derived CDR1 and CDR2 are WNHNN and SYGVQD (reference sequence). The CDR3 DNA is TGCGCCAGCAGTGAACGGATAGCGGGAGATAGTCGTAGGGGCACAGATACGCAGTATTTT. Protein product: CASSERIAGDSRRGTDTQYF.

The V call is TRBV28, the J call TRBJ2-7; D is undetermined. The CDR3 sequence is 13 residues long. Germline CDR1 is MDHEN and CDR2 is SYDVKM. Trimming pared 7 bases from V and 2 bases from J, leaving 12 bases between. The CDR3 region is CASKNPTTYEQYF. In DNA form, the CDR3 reads TGTGCCAGCAAAAACCCTACTACCTACGAGCAGTACTTC.

The gene calls are TRBV28 and TRBJ1-5; D not resolved. This CDR3 spans 17 amino acids. The V end was cut by 3 bases, the J end by 2 bases, with 17 bases between. The V gene's germline CDR1 is MDHEN and CDR2 SYDVKM. The CDR3 sequence is CASSFGSAGFGNQPQHF. The DNA for the CDR3 is TGTGCCAGCAGTTTTGGGTCGGCGGGGTTCGGCAATCAGCCCCAGCATTTT.

This CDR3 reads CASSPAGQLNQPQHF. The CDR3 coding sequence is TGTGCCAGCTCACCGGCCGGACAGCTAAATCAGCCCCAGCATTTT. The chain employs TRBV18 and TRBJ1-5; weak D call: TRBD1 (6 bases). Germline V gene data show CDR1 as KGHSH and CDR2 as LQKENI. Trimming took 3 bases from V and 4 from J, leaving 13 bases between them. The CDR3 has 15 amino acids.

The chain carries TRBV18 and TRBJ2-2; D is perhaps TRBD1 (5 bases). Germline CDR1 and CDR2: KGHSH and LQKENI. V was pared by 1 base and J by 6 bases, with 9 bases between. CDR3 length: 14 amino acids. CDR3 DNA: TGTGCCAGCTCACCACTTACAGGATCCGGGGAGCTGTTTTTT. It translates to CASSPLTGSGELFF. Supplemented by reference TRBV18 and TRBJ2-2, the full variable domain reads NAGVMQNPRHLVRRRGQEARLRCSPMKGHSHVYWYRQLPEEGLKFMVYLQKENIIDESGMPKERFSAEFPKEGPSILRIQQVVRGDSAAYFCASSPLTGSGELFFGEGSRLTVL.

The chain has TRBV7-3 and TRBJ2-1; TRBD2 matches at 8 bases. CDR3 length: 19 residues. Germline assignment: CDR1 SGHTA and CDR2 FQGTGA. V was clipped by 4 bases and J by 7 bases; unmatched bases: 21. CDR3 nucleotide sequence: TGTGCCAGCAGCTCAAAAATTGGTGGCGGGAGGCATACTGGGAATGAGCAGTTCTTC. It translates to CASSSKIGGGRHTGNEQFF. The variable domain in full, completed from reference TRBV7-3 and TRBJ2-1, reads GAGVSQTPSNKVTEKGKYVELRCDPISGHTALYWYRQSLGQGPEFLIYFQGTGAADDSGLPNDRFFAVRPEGSVSTLKIQRTERGDSAVYLCASSSKIGGGRHTGNEQFFGPGTRLTVL.

The gene calls are TRBV5-1 and TRBJ1-1; D may be TRBD1 (6 bases). CDR1 is SGHRS and CDR2 is YFSETQ in the germline V gene. The CDR3 has 16 amino acids. V was cut by 4 bases and J by 0 bases, with 16 bases left in between. The CDR3 coding sequence is TGCGCCAGCAGCGGAGGACAGCTACTCATGAACACTGAAGCTTTCTTT. Amino acids: CASSGGQLLMNTEAFF.

The CDR3 DNA reads as TGCAGCGTCCCCACAGGGGGTTCTGGCTACACCTTC. Translating it yields CSVPTGGSGYTF. The chain joins TRBV29-1 to TRBJ1-2; TRBD1 aligns across 8 bases. Germline CDR1 reads SQVTM; CDR2 reads ANQGSEA. The junction had 7 bases not matched to a gene; V was cut back by 6 bases and J by 7 bases. This CDR3 has 12 amino acids.